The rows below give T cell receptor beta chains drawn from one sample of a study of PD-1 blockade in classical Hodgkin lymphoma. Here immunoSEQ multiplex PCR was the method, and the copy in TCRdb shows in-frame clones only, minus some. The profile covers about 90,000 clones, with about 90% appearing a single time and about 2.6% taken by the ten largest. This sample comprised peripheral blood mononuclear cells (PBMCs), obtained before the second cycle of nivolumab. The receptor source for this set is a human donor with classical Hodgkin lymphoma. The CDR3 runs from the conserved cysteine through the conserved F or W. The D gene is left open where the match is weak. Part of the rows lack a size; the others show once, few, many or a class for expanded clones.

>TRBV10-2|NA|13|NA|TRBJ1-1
TGCGCCAGCAGGTTCAGTTTGAACACTGAAGCTTTCTTT
CASRFSLNTEAFF
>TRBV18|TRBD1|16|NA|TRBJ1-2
TGTGCCAGCTCACCCCCGGACAGGCGTGATCTAAATTCCTACACCTTC
CASSPPDRRDLNSYTF
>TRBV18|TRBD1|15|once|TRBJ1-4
TGTGCCAGCTCAACCGGACAGGGGGAGAGTGAAAAACTGTTTTTT
CASSTGQGESEKLFF
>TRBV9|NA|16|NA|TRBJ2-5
TGTGCCAGCAGCGTAGGCGGCCGGTTTGGGTCGGAGACCCAGTACTTC
CASSVGGRFGSETQYF
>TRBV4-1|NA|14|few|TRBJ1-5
TGCGCCAGCAGCCAACCCGGGACCTCGGGCCCCCAGCATTTT
CASSQPGTSGPQHF
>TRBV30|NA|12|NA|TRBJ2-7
TGTGCCTGGAGTCCCCGGGGGTGGGAGCAGTACTTC
CAWSPRGWEQYF
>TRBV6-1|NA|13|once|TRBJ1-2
TGTGCCAGCAGTGAAGGATCTAGGTGGGGCTACACCTTC
CASSEGSRWGYTF
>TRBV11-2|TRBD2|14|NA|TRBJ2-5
TGTGCCAGCAGCTTACGACTAGCTCCAGAGACCCAGTACTTC
CASSLRLAPETQYF
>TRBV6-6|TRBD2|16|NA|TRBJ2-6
TGTGCCAGCAGGCCGACTAGCGCATCTGGGGCCAACGTCCTGACTTTC
CASRPTSASGANVLTF
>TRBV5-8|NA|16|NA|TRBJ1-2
TGTGCCAGCAGCTTGGCCTTGCAGGGTCCCTTCTATGGCTACACCTTC
CASSLALQGPFYGYTF
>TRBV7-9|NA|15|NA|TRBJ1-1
TGTGCCAGCAGCTTAGCGGGGCCCTCGAACACTGAAGCTTTCTTT
CASSLAGPSNTEAFF
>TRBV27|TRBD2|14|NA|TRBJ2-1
TGTGCCAGCAGACCTAGCGGGAGTAAGAATGAGCAGTTCTTC
CASRPSGSKNEQFF
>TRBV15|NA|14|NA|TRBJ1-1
TGTGCCACCAGCAGAGATCCTGACAGCGTTGAAGCTTTCTTT
CATSRDPDSVEAFF
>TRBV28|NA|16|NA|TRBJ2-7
TGTGCCAGCACCCTCACCGGGTGGGCGCAGTCGTACGAGCAGTACTTC
CASTLTGWAQSYEQYF
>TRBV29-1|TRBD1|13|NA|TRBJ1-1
TGCAGCGTAAAACAGGGGGGGTACACTGAAGCTTTCTTT
CSVKQGGYTEAFF
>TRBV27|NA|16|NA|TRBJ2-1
TGTGCCAGCAGTTTATTACAGGGAGGCTCCTACAATGAGCAGTTCTTC
CASSLLQGGSYNEQFF
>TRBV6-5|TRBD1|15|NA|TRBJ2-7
TGTGCCAGCAGTTACGGGACAGGGGCAACCTACGAGCAGTACTTC
CASSYGTGATYEQYF
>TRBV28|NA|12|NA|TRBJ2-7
TGTGCCAGCAGTTTAAAGAGGCGCGAGCAGTACTTC
CASSLKRREQYF
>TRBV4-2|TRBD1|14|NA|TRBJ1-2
TGTGCCAGCAGCCAAGAGGGAGACAGGGGTGGCTACACCTTC
CASSQEGDRGGYTF
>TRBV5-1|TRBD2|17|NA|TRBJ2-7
TGCGCCAGCAGCACGGGACTAGCGGGAAGGGGTTCCTACGAGCAGTACTTC
CASSTGLAGRGSYEQYF
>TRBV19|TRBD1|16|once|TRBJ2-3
TGTGCCAGTAGTACCTCGAGACAGGGGGCCGGAGATACGCAGTATTTT
CASSTSRQGAGDTQYF
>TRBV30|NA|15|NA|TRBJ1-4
TGTGCCTGGACCAAAAAAGGGGCACCGGGTGAAAAACTGTTTTTT
CAWTKKGAPGEKLFF
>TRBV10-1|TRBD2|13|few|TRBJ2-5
TGCGCCAGCAGTGAGACGACCGCGGGGGCCCAGTACTTC
CASSETTAGAQYF
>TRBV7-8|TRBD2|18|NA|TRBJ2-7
TGTGCCAGCAGCTTTCGGACTAGCGGGAGGGTGGCCTCCTACGAGCAGTACTTC
CASSFRTSGRVASYEQYF
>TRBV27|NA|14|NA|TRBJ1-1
TGTGCCAGCAGTTTATCGCTGGGTACCCCTGAAGCTTTCTTT
CASSLSLGTPEAFF
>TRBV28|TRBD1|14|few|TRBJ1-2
TGTGCCAGCAGCCGACAGGGAACCAACTATGGCTACACCTTC
CASSRQGTNYGYTF
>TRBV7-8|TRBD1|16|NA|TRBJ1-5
TGTGCCAGCGCCCTATTAGGTGGGACAGGGGGAAGGACCCAGCATTTT
CASALLGGTGGRTQHF
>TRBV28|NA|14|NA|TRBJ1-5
TGTGCCAGCAGTAAGGGGGGCCCCAATCAGCCCCAGCATTTT
CASSKGGPNQPQHF
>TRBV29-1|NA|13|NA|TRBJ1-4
TGCAGCGTCTTATCCGCGCCGAAGGAAAAACTGTTTTTT
CSVLSAPKEKLFF
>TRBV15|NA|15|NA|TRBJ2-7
TGTGCCACCAGCACCACCTGGCAGAGGAACTACGAGCAGTACTTC
CATSTTWQRNYEQYF
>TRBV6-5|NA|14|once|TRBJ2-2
TGTGCCAGCAGACGTCTAGGGGACACCGGGGAGCTGTTTTTT
CASRRLGDTGELFF
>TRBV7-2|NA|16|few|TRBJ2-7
TGTGCCAGCAGCTTAGGACCTAGGGGAACAATCTACGAGCAGTACTTC
CASSLGPRGTIYEQYF
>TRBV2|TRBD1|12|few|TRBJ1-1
TGTGCCAGCAAGCTTTTTACAGGGGGAGCTTTCTTT
CASKLFTGGAFF
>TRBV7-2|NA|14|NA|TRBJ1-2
TGTGCCAGCAGCTTAGCTGGGGTCAACTATGGCTACACCTTC
CASSLAGVNYGYTF
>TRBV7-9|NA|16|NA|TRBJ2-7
TGTGCCAGCAGCTACCATTCTCAGGGGTCCTCCTACGAGCAGTACTTC
CASSYHSQGSSYEQYF
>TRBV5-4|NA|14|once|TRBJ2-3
TGTGCCAGCTCCCCGCTACAGGGCACAGATACGCAGTATTTT
CASSPLQGTDTQYF
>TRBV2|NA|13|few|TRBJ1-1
TGTGCCAGCAGGCCAACAGGGACCACTGAAGCTTTCTTT
CASRPTGTTEAFF
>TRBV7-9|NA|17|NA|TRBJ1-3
TGTGCCAGCAGCTTGCCACAGGGAAGTACGCTTGGAAACACCATATATTTT
CASSLPQGSTLGNTIYF